These T cell receptor beta chains were read from a single sample in a study of somatic mutations in cytotoxic T cells in rheumatoid arthritis. Sequenced by immunoSEQ multiplex PCR; TCRdb stores in-frame clones only, minus some. Of 15,000 to 20,000 clones listed, more than 70% were seen once; the top ten hold roughly 10%. The specimen was CD8+ T cells sorted from blood. The receptor source for this set is an adult with rheumatoid arthritis. The CDR3 runs from the conserved cysteine through the conserved F or W. Each record gives: D gene, J gene, clone size, V gene, CDR3 protein, CDR3 DNA. A D gene is named only where the DNA matches it firmly. Size is omitted from some rows. Given values are once, few, many or a class for expanded clones.

>-|TRBJ2-7|-|TRBV11-2
CASSLGTGSHEQYF
TGTGCCAGCAGCTTAGGAACAGGGTCCCACGAGCAGTACTTC
>TRBD2|TRBJ2-5|-|TRBV9
CASNLGGDQETQYF
TGTGCCAGCAATCTTGGGGGGGACCAAGAGACCCAGTACTTC
>-|TRBJ2-7|-|TRBV11-2
CASSRPGIREQYF
TGTGCCAGCAGCCGACCAGGGATTCGGGAGCAGTACTTC
>-|TRBJ2-6|-|TRBV29-1
CSVVGDGGSGANVLTF
TGCAGCGTTGTGGGTGATGGAGGGTCTGGGGCCAACGTCCTGACTTTC
>-|TRBJ1-3|few|TRBV9
CASSVDSLSGNTIYF
TGTGCCAGCAGCGTCGACAGCCTCTCTGGAAACACCATATATTTT
>-|TRBJ2-7|-|TRBV7-9
CASSSDRTPSYEQYF
TGTGCCAGCAGCTCGGACAGAACTCCCTCCTACGAGCAGTACTTC
>-|TRBJ2-3|-|TRBV7-3
CASSPQPRGYLDTQYF
TGTGCCAGCAGCCCCCAGCCCAGGGGTTATCTAGATACGCAGTATTTT
>TRBD2|TRBJ2-5|-|TRBV5-6
CASRLWGGQETQYF
TGTGCCAGCAGACTGTGGGGAGGGCAAGAGACCCAGTACTTC
>TRBD2|TRBJ2-3|-|TRBV11-2
CASIRGGLVAGGSDTQYF
TGTGCCAGCATCCGAGGGGGGCTGGTGGCGGGGGGCTCGGATACGCAGTATTTT
>TRBD1|TRBJ1-2|-|TRBV5-5
CASSPIPGRQGGYGYTF
TGTGCCAGCAGCCCCATTCCGGGGAGACAGGGCGGCTATGGCTACACCTTC
>-|TRBJ1-1|-|TRBV11-2
CASSFSVLGGNTEAFF
TGTGCCAGCAGCTTTTCGGTCCTCGGCGGGAACACTGAAGCTTTCTTT
>-|TRBJ2-5|-|TRBV5-8
CASSSLLAGAYQETQYF
TGTGCCAGCAGCTCGTTGTTGGCGGGGGCGTACCAAGAGACCCAGTACTTC
>-|TRBJ1-6|-|TRBV11-2
CASSPHGGSNSPLHF
TGTGCCAGCAGCCCGCACGGGGGAAGTAATTCACCCCTCCACTTT
>TRBD2|TRBJ2-7|few|TRBV4-1
CASSQTSGEYEQYF
TGCGCCAGCAGCCAAACTAGCGGGGAATACGAGCAGTACTTC
>-|TRBJ2-1|-|TRBV9
CASSVGGAEQFF
TGTGCCAGCAGCGTCGGGGGAGCCGAGCAGTTCTTC
>TRBD1|TRBJ2-7|-|TRBV4-2
CASSPQRTGNYEQYF
TGTGCCAGCAGCCCCCAGAGGACAGGGAACTACGAGCAGTACTTC
>TRBD1|TRBJ1-5|-|TRBV2
CASSDKGQVYQPQHF
TGTGCCAGCAGTGATAAGGGACAGGTTTACCAGCCCCAGCATTTT
>TRBD1|TRBJ2-5|-|TRBV7-9
CASSSSGTAKETQYF
TGTGCCAGCAGCTCTTCCGGGACAGCCAAAGAGACCCAGTACTTC
>-|TRBJ1-5|-|TRBV11-2
CASSLESGVSNQPQHF
TGTGCCAGCAGCTTAGAATCAGGGGTAAGCAATCAGCCCCAGCATTTT
>-|TRBJ1-5|few|TRBV7-9
CASSGILGSQPYSNQPQHF
TGTGCCAGCAGCGGTATATTGGGGTCTCAGCCTTATAGCAATCAGCCCCAGCATTTT
>TRBD1|TRBJ2-7|-|TRBV9
CASSGGQGYEQYF
TGTGCCAGCAGCGGGGGACAGGGCTACGAGCAGTACTTC
>-|TRBJ2-5|-|TRBV27
CASSLGETQYF
TGTGCCAGCAGTTTGGGCGAGACCCAGTACTTC